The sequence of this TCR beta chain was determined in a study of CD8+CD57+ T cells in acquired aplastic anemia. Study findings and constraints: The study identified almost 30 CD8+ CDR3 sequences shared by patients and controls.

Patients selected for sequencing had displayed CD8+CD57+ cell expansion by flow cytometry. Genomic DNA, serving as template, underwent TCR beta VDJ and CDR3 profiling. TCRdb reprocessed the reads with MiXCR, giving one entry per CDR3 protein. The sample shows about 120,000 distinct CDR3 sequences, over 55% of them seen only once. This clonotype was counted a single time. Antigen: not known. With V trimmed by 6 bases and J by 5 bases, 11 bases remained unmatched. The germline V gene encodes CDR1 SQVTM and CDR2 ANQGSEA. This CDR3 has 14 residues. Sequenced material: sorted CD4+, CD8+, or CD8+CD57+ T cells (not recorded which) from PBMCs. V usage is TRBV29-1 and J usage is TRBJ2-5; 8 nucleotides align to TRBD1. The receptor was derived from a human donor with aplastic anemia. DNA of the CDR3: TGCAGCGTGGAGGACAGGGTATATGAGGAGACCCAGTACTTC. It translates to CSVEDRVYEETQYF.